These T cell receptor beta chains were read from a single sample in a study of OX40 agonist ivuxolimab in advanced cancers. This table comes from immunoSEQ multiplex PCR, and its TCRdb copy is limited to in-frame clones, with some not included. The profile covers 55,000 to 90,000 clones, with 82% appearing a single time and 0.42% taken by the ten largest. The starting material was CD4+ or CD8+ T cells sorted from blood, obtained in a trial of the OX40 agonist ivuxolimab. These receptor sequences come from an adult with an advanced solid tumor such as melanoma, head and neck, liver or kidney cancer. CDR3s include the opening cysteine and the closing phenylalanine or tryptophan. Size tells how often a clone was seen (once, few, many) or the class of an expanded clone, and some rows leave it out.

13	TRBV6-1	TRBJ2-7	once	CASSGEASYEQYF
15	TRBV28	TRBJ2-7	NA	CASSELATLNYEQYF
13	TRBV7-9	TRBJ1-1	NA	CASSLSVNTEAFF
13	TRBV6-1	TRBJ1-2	NA	CASTEGGSWGYTF
13	TRBV12-5	TRBJ2-3	once	CASAPSGASTGLF
17	TRBV7-9	TRBJ2-6	NA	CASNHPRTSEGANVLTF
15	TRBV18	TRBJ2-3	NA	CASSAGGRIPDTQYF
15	TRBV5-1	TRBJ1-4	NA	CASSWDSSENEKLFF
17	TRBV6-1	TRBJ2-5	NA	CASSERKGRPYQETQYF
15	TRBV10-1	TRBJ2-3	NA	CASSSGSSRGDTQYF
16	TRBV5-4	TRBJ2-2	NA	CASSHRSGENTGELFF
14	TRBV28	TRBJ2-7	NA	CASTSRGDRYEQYF
16	TRBV6-7	TRBJ1-5	NA	CASSYDRGRYNQPQHF
14	TRBV2	TRBJ2-2	NA	CASSRQGTTGELFF
15	TRBV2	TRBJ1-5	NA	CASSSGQGAGQPQHF
16	TRBV5-4	TRBJ1-3	NA	CASSLGGLSSGNTIYF
15	TRBV6-6	TRBJ2-1	NA	CASSHEGRVYNEQFF
20	TRBV5-1	TRBJ2-3	NA	CASSPGRRGPAPTSTDTQYF
13	TRBV5-1	TRBJ2-2	NA	CASSPQDTGELFF
13	TRBV30	TRBJ2-1	NA	CAWSLSRSREQFF
15	TRBV27	TRBJ2-1	few	CASSYGDRGYNEQFF
15	TRBV18	TRBJ2-7	NA	CASSPSVLASYEQYF
11	TRBV20-1	TRBJ2-1	NA	CSADRGTEQFF
15	TRBV11-2	TRBJ1-2	NA	CASSLIQGWKYGYTF
14	TRBV7-2	TRBJ2-5	few	CASSSLDRKETQYF
15	TRBV6-4	TRBJ2-1	NA	CASSAGTSGYNEQFF
12	TRBV28	TRBJ2-5	NA	CASSQIEETQYF
15	TRBV6-5	TRBJ1-5	NA	CASSYTRTGTQPQHF
14	TRBV6-1	TRBJ1-2	NA	CASINRGANYGYTF
14	TRBV7-6	TRBJ2-3	NA	CASSLTSNTDTQYF
14	TRBV9	TRBJ1-1	few	CASSVGGTNTEAFF
15	TRBV10-3	TRBJ2-1	NA	CAIGSLGANYNEQFF
14	TRBV6-1	TRBJ1-5	NA	CASSPSDGNQPQHF
14	TRBV5-4	TRBJ2-5	NA	CASSTGEGRETQYF
15	TRBV7-8	TRBJ1-2	NA	CASSLVAGANYGYTF
15	TRBV19	TRBJ2-1	NA	CASSSQQSSYNEQFF
18	TRBV27	TRBJ1-5	NA	CASSLFGGSGSSNQPQHF
13	TRBV18	TRBJ2-3	NA	CASSTTRADTQYF
18	TRBV7-6	TRBJ2-2	once	CASSRGLAGAVITGELFF
15	TRBV5-4	TRBJ1-3	many	CASSGGTGTGNTIYF
15	TRBV9	TRBJ2-5	once	CASSVIAGRGETQYF
18	TRBV19	TRBJ2-6	once	CASSRGRDSSSGANVLTF
13	TRBV5-1	TRBJ2-3	NA	CASSLHYVGTQYF
14	TRBV7-2	TRBJ1-3	NA	CASIPDTAGNTIYF
14	TRBV19	TRBJ2-5	NA	CASSMGTYQETQYF
13	TRBV6-5	TRBJ2-3	NA	CASSAKSGDTQYF
13	TRBV30	TRBJ1-5	NA	CAWRPDSNQPQHF
14	TRBV9	TRBJ2-4	NA	CASNLGTAKNIQYF
16	TRBV6-6	TRBJ2-5	once	CASSSPLGSGQETQYF
17	TRBV28	TRBJ1-3	NA	CASSPSDTLHSGNTIYF
13	TRBV7-6	TRBJ1-5	few	CASSPGSNQPQHF
15	TRBV7-9	TRBJ2-1	NA	CASSYILAGVSEQFF
15	TRBV27	TRBJ2-2	once	CASSLKGGATGELFF
14	TRBV28	TRBJ1-3	NA	CASSFGGMRNTIYF
14	TRBV2	TRBJ1-1	NA	CASNRGDVNTEAFF